Listed below are T cell receptor beta chains from one sample, sequenced in a study of early T cells in non-severe SARS-CoV-2 infection. In TCRdb, the 5' RACE reads were re-called with MiXCR into one record per CDR3 protein. Of under 85,000 distinct CDR3 sequences in the sample, roughly 13% were seen once. Material: whole blood. The source of these receptors is an adult who was a healthcare worker with PCR-confirmed SARS-CoV-2 infection or an uninfected control (not recorded which). Both conserved end residues are part of each CDR3. The D gene is left open where the match is weak. Expanded clones are given a class, and other clones once, few, many or no size at all.

d_gene,v_gene,abundance,j_gene,CDR3aa,CDR3nt
.,TRBV18,.,TRBJ1-2,CASSLSGKPEYGYTF,TGTGCCAGCTCACTCTCCGGGAAGCCTGAGTATGGCTACACCTTC
.,TRBV7-3,.,TRBJ2-2,CATRRGSNTGELFF,TGTGCCACCCGGAGGGGCTCGAACACCGGGGAGCTGTTTTTT
.,TRBV28,.,TRBJ2-2,CAHSVGNANTGELFF,TGTGCCCACTCTGTCGGGAATGCGAACACCGGGGAGCTGTTTTTT
TRBD1,TRBV6-2/TRBV6-3,few,TRBJ1-1,CASSYSTGVTEAFF,TGTGCCAGCAGTTACTCGACAGGGGTCACTGAAGCTTTCTTT
.,TRBV28,many,TRBJ1-1,CASSLQANTEAFF,TGTGCCAGCAGTTTACAGGCAAACACTGAAGCTTTCTTT
.,TRBV7-2,few,TRBJ2-3,CASSLVAGLGTDTQYF,TGTGCCAGCAGCCTAGTGGCTGGGCTGGGCACAGATACGCAGTATTTT
.,TRBV29-1,few,TRBJ1-1,CSVRQVMNTEAFF,TGCAGCGTTAGACAGGTCATGAACACTGAAGCTTTCTTT
.,TRBV30,many,TRBJ1-1,CAWSRGENTEAFF,TGTGCCTGGTCAAGGGGAGAGAACACTGAAGCTTTCTTT
.,TRBV9,.,TRBJ1-6,CASSVAPDSNSPLHF,TGTGCCAGCAGCGTAGCCCCGGACAGTAATTCACCCCTCCACTTT
.,TRBV6-5,.,TRBJ2-7,CASSYEPGLTYEQYF,TGTGCCAGCAGTTACGAGCCAGGGCTAACCTACGAGCAGTACTTC
TRBD1,TRBV29-1,.,TRBJ1-1,CSVPGQGAAEAFF,TGCAGCGTCCCCGGACAGGGGGCGGCTGAAGCTTTCTTT
.,TRBV20-1,.,TRBJ2-7,CSAREGGREQYF,TGCAGTGCTAGAGAGGGGGGTCGCGAGCAGTACTTC
.,TRBV28,many,TRBJ1-2,CASSPGLLYGYTF,TGTGCCAGCAGCCCGGGACTCCTCTATGGCTACACCTTC
TRBD1,TRBV12-3/TRBV12-4,.,TRBJ2-2,CASSFGTGGGGELFF,TGTGCCAGCAGTTTTGGGACAGGGGGCGGCGGGGAGCTGTTTTTT
.,TRBV7-2,.,TRBJ2-1,CASSPLRVVDNEQFF,TGTGCCAGCAGCCCGCTCAGGGTAGTCGACAATGAGCAGTTCTTC
TRBD2,TRBV5-1,.,TRBJ2-3,CASSLGLAGANTDTQYF,TGCGCCAGCAGCTTGGGGCTAGCGGGGGCCAACACAGATACGCAGTATTTT
.,TRBV6-5,many,TRBJ1-1,CASSYSKGGDTEAFF,TGTGCCAGCAGTTACTCGAAAGGGGGAGACACTGAAGCTTTCTTT
.,TRBV6-2/TRBV6-3,few,TRBJ2-7,CASTGPRSLSYEQYF,TGTGCCAGTACCGGGCCGCGAAGCCTCTCCTACGAGCAGTACTTC
.,TRBV2,few,TRBJ2-3,CASSGTGSSTDTQYF,TGTGCCAGCAGTGGTACGGGATCTAGCACAGATACGCAGTATTTT
.,TRBV5-1,.,TRBJ1-4,CATRPGVSHEKLFF,TGCGCCACACGACCAGGGGTTTCCCATGAAAAACTGTTTTTT
.,TRBV29-1,.,TRBJ1-2,CSGDEGAYGYTF,TGCAGCGGGGACGAAGGGGCGTATGGCTACACCTTC
.,TRBV12-3/TRBV12-4,.,TRBJ1-6,CASSLDRSPLHF,TGTGCCAGCAGTTTAGACAGATCACCCCTCCACTTT
TRBD2,TRBV2,once,TRBJ2-5,CASSESTSGQTQYF,TGTGCCAGCAGTGAGTCGACTAGCGGACAGACCCAGTACTTC
.,TRBV5-1,.,TRBJ1-2,CASSSAGEHGYTF,TGCGCCAGCAGCTCGGCAGGGGAACATGGCTACACCTTC
TRBD2,TRBV3-1,.,TRBJ2-5,CASSQLGEGPRTGGTQYF,TGTGCCAGCAGCCAACTGGGGGAGGGACCCCGGACCGGAGGGACCCAGTACTTC
TRBD1,TRBV7-2,few,TRBJ2-7,CASSSGTASSYEQYF,TGTGCCAGCAGCTCCGGGACAGCTTCCTCCTACGAGCAGTACTTC
.,TRBV6-1,.,TRBJ2-1,CASTEQGPYNEQFF,TGTGCCAGCACTGAACAGGGACCCTACAATGAGCAGTTCTTC
.,TRBV10-3,.,TRBJ2-1,CAIRRPDSSYNEQFF,TGTGCCATCAGGAGACCCGATAGCTCCTACAATGAGCAGTTCTTC